This T cell receptor beta chain was observed in a study of metastatic and nonmetastatic thyroid tumors. Study summary: Malignant thyroid and benign thyroid patients provided blood and tumor or nodule tissue whose repertoires were compared. General study results and limits: According to reports, the diversity of TCR beta was significantly higher in malignant thyroid tumors than in benign nodules, and this held in both blood and tumor samples.

As handled by the study authors: Differences in CDR3 between clinicopathological groups were drawn on to build a classifier intended to discriminate distant-metastatic papillary thyroid cancer patients. TCRdb ran MiXCR on the PCR reads. TCRdb's processing, not the study's, gives the V and J calls here. The sample yields about 21,000 clones, 15% to 20% seen once. This clone was detected a few times. Its target is unknown. None of the patients had undergone any treatment ahead of thyroid surgery. This clonotype was obtained from a male donor with papillary thyroid cancer or a benign thyroid nodule (not recorded which). Some clones in this sample may be carry-over from other donors' samples. Sequences were obtained from blood.

The CDR3 region has the DNA TGTGCCAGCAGGCCACAGGGGATGGTGGATGGCTACACCTTC. This translates into CASRPQGMVDGYTF. This chain connects TRBV6-1 to TRBJ1-2, with 7 bases matching TRBD1. This CDR3 comprises 14 residues. Germline trimming cut 6 bases from V and 6 bases from J; bases unmatched to any gene: 10. In germline, CDR1 is MNHNS, CDR2 SASEGT.